This entry is about one T cell receptor (beta chain). Sequencing used immunoSEQ multiplex PCR; TCRdb keeps in-frame clones, though not all of them. The repertoire holds around 11,000 clones, with 65% to 85% as singletons. This sample stems from a study of OX40 agonist ivuxolimab in advanced cancers. Looking at the study overall: Patients were dosed with the agonistic anti-OX40 (CD134) antibody ivuxolimab.

The length of the CDR3 is 16 residues. With 4 bases clipped from V and 1 base from J, the junction kept 7 bases outside the gene matches. CDR1 and CDR2 from the germline V gene are LNHDA and SQIVND (reference sequence). Peripheral blood came from all dose cohorts at three timepoints. The sequence was obtained from an adult with an advanced solid tumor such as melanoma, head and neck, liver or kidney cancer. The chain recombines TRBV19 with TRBJ2-5; 9 bases agree with TRBD2. Source: CD4+ or CD8+ T cells sorted from blood, taken in a trial of the OX40 agonist ivuxolimab. The CDR3 reads CASSNSIAGAQETQYF. CDR3 nucleotides: TGTGCCAGTAGTAACTCAATAGCGGGAGCCCAAGAGACCCAGTACTTC.